The sequence of this T cell receptor beta chain was determined in a study of T cells in Graves' hyperthyroidism and ophthalmopathy. A patient was excluded if there was uncontrolled infection, other autoimmune disease, pregnancy or lactation. Clinical symptoms, serum thyroxine and TRAb, thyroid ultrasound and orbital computed tomography together formed the diagnostic basis. The V and J ends lost 3 bases and 4 bases, in that order; junction bases with no gene match: 8. Germline loops: CDR1 KGHDR, CDR2 SFDVKD. The CDR3 spans 17 residues. Amplified TCR beta CDR3 regions came from RNA transcripts. RT-PCR in the first round (using the HTBI primer set) targeted the TCR CDR3. TCRdb ran MiXCR on the multiplex PCR reads and lists one entry per CDR3 protein. The sample carries over 400,000 distinct CDR3 sequences, 14% to 15% recorded once. This clonotype was recorded at least ten times.

The clonotype was recovered from a man between 18 and 35 years old with Graves' ophthalmopathy. Material for sequencing was blood. V gene TRBV24-1 combines with J gene TRBJ2-5; 12 nucleotides align to TRBD2. In nucleotides, the CDR3 is TGTGCCACCAGTGATAGTGCTAGCGGGGGGGTTAGAGAGACCCAGTACTTC. It codes for CATSDSASGGVRETQYF.